This entry concerns a single TCR beta chain. Its matching antigen is unknown. PCR or immunohistochemistry showed mismatch repair deficiency in every enrolled patient. TCR sequencing covered a few patients who responded to pembrolizumab. Method: immunoSEQ multiplex PCR; TCRdb's copy keeps in-frame clones and lacks some. The sample has tens of thousands of clones; about 85% are singletons. The data were obtained in a study of PD-1 blockade in mismatch repair-deficient tumors. Background on the study: Patients had approximately 12 mismatch repair-deficient cancer types and were previously treated and progressing.

The germline V gene encodes CDR1 SGHDT and CDR2 YYEEEE. V lost 0 bases, J lost 7 bases, and 10 bases lay in between. There are 13 residues in the CDR3. Overall study results and limits: Tumor-resident clones, often absent from pretreatment blood, expanded after pembrolizumab and then contracted.

The specimen comprised peripheral blood, sampled 12 weeks after starting pembrolizumab. The V gene is TRBV5-6, the J gene TRBJ1-2; D perhaps matches TRBD1 (5 bases). This TCR came from an adult with mismatch repair-deficient cancer. The chain's CDR3 is CASSLVGDRGYTF. CDR3 nucleotide sequence: TGTGCCAGCAGCTTGGTAGGGGATCGTGGCTACACCTTC.